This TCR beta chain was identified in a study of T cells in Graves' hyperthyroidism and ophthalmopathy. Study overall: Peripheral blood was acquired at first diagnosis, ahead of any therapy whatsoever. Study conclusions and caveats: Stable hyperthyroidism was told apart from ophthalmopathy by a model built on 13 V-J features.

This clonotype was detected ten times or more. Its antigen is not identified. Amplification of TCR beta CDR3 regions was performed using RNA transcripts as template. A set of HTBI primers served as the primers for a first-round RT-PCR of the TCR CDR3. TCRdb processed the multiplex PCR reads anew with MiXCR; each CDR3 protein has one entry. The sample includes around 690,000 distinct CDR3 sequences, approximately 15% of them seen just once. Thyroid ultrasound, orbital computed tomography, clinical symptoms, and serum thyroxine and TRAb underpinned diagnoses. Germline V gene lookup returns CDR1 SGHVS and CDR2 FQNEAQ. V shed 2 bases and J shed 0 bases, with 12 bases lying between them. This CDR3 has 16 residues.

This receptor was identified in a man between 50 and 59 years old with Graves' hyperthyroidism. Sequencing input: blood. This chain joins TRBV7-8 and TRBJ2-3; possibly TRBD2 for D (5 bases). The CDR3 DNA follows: TGTGCCAGCAGCTTATTTGGGCGGGCTAGCACAGATACGCAGTATTTT. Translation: CASSLFGRASTDTQYF. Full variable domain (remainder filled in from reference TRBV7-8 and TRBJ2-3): GAGVSQSPRYKVAKRGQDVALRCDPISGHVSLFWYQQALGQGPEFLTYFQNEAQLDKSGLPSDRFFAERPEGSVSTLKIQRTQQEDSAVYLCASSLFGRASTDTQYFGPGTRLTVL.